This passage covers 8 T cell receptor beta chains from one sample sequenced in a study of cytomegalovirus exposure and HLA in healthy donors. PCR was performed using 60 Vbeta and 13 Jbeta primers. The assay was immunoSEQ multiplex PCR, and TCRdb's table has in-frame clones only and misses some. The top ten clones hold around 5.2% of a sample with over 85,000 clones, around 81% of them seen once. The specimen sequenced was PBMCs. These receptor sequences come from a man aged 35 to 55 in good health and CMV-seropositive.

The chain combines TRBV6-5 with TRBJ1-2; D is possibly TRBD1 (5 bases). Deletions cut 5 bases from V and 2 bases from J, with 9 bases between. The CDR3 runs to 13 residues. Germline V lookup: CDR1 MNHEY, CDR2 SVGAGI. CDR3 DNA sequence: TGTGCCAGCAGTCGACAGAGAAACTATGGCTACACCTTC. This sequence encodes CASSRQRNYGYTF.

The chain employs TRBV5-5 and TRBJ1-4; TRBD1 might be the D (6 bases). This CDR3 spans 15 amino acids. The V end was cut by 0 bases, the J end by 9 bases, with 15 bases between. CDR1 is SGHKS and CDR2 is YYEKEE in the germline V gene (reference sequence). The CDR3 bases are TGTGCCAGCAGCTTGGACCACTACAGGGCTCAAAAACTGTTTTTT. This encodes CASSLDHYRAQKLFF.

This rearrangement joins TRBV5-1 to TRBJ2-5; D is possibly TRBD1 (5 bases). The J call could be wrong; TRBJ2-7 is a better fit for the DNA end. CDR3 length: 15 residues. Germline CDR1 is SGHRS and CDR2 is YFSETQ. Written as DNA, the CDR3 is TGCGCCAGCAGCTTGGGACAGCTGAGCTCCTACGAGCAGTACTTC. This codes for CASSLGQLSSYEQYF.

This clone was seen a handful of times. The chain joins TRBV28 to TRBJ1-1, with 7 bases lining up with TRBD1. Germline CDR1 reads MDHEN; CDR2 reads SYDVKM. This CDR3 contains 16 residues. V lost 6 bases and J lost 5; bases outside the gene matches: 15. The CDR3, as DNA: TGTGCCAGCAGCCCATCGGGAGCAGGGGGATTGACTGAAGCTTTCTTT. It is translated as CASSPSGAGGLTEAFF.

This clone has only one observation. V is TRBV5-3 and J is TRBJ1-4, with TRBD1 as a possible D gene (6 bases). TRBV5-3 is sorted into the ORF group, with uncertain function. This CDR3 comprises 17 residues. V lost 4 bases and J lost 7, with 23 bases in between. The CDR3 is CARSNWPRGGDIEKLFF. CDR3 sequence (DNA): TGTGCCAGAAGCAATTGGCCCCGAGGGGGGGATATTGAAAAACTGTTTTTT.

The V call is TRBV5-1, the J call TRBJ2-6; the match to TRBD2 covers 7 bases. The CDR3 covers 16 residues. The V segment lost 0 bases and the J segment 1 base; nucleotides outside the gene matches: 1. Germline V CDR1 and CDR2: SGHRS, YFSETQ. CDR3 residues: CASSLGGLSGANVLTF. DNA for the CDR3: TGCGCCAGCAGCTTGGGGGGACTATCTGGGGCCAACGTCCTGACTTTC.

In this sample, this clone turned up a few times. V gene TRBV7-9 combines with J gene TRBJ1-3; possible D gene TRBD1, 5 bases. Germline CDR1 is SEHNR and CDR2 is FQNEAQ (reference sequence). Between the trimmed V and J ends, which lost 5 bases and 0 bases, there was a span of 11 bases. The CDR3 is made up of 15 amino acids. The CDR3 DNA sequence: TGTGCCAGCAGCACTGACAGAAGCTCTGGAAACACCATATATTTT. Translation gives CASSTDRSSGNTIYF.

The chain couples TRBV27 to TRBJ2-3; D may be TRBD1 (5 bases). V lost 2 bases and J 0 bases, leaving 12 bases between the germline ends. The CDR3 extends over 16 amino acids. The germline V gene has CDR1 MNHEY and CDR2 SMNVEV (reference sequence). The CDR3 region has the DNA TGTGCCAGCAGTTTAAAACCAGGGTTAAGCACAGATACGCAGTATTTT. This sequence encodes CASSLKPGLSTDTQYF.